This record concerns one T cell receptor beta chain sequence. CDR3 length equals 13 residues. Trimming cost V 2 bases and J 8 bases; bases outside gene matches: 6. The germline V gene encodes CDR1 KGHSH and CDR2 LQKENI. The data were obtained in a study of blood T cell repertoires in COVID-19. Across the study: Samples taken during acute and convalescent COVID-19 were collected in the United States, Italy and Spain. In each case, the material was cDNA or gDNA derived from T cells, B-cell-depleted T cells, or PBMCs.

In the original workflow: How many nucleated cells were present was estimated from reference gene primer amplification. Method: immunoSEQ multiplex PCR; TCRdb's copy keeps in-frame clones and lacks some. V, J and clone size are taken as reported in that table, and D and trimming were inferred from the DNA itself. The sample yields approximately 200,000 clones, around 95% seen once. Sequencing input: peripheral blood. The sequence derives from a man aged 25-40 years with COVID-19, enrolled during active disease. The chain recombines TRBV18 with TRBJ2-7; 7 nucleotides match TRBD2. The CDR3 region is CASSPVLADQQYF. For the CDR3, the DNA is TGTGCCAGCTCACCAGTCCTAGCGGACCAGCAGTACTTC.